These 2 T cell receptor beta chains were all obtained from the same sample, sequenced in a study of metastatic and nonmetastatic thyroid tumors. Using MiXCR, TCRdb re-called clones from the PCR reads. The table has thousands of clones, around 35% seen once. All patients reached thyroid surgery having received no treatment beforehand. Sample: adjacent normal tissue. All receptors come from a female donor with papillary thyroid cancer or a benign thyroid nodule (not recorded which). Some clones in this sample may be carry-over from other donors' samples.

By sample fraction, this clone is medium-sized. V is TRBV3-2 and J is TRBJ2-3; the tabulated D call, TRBD2, remains unverified against the DNA. TRBV3-2 is a documented pseudogene. The CDR3 is 17 residues long. The CDR3 loop is CASSGNSPLTSPDTQYF. In DNA form, the CDR3 reads TGTGCCAGCAGCGGAAACTCCCCACTAACTAGCCCAGATACGCAGTATTTT.

V usage is TRBV5-1 and J usage is TRBJ2-6; D is perhaps TRBD1 (5 bases). This CDR3 has 16 amino acids. CDR1 SGHRS and CDR2 YFSETQ come from the germline V gene. V was cut by 4 bases and J by 0 bases, with 11 bases left in between. The CDR3 loop reads CASSTGHSSGANVLTF. CDR3 in DNA: TGCGCCAGCAGCACCGGACACAGCTCTGGGGCCAACGTCCTGACTTTC.